These T cell receptor beta chains were read from a single sample in a study of T cell responses to AZD1222 COVID-19 vaccine. Only in-frame clones appear in the TCRdb table, and some are missing; sequencing was by immunoSEQ multiplex PCR. Among 120,000 or so clones listed, around 80% were seen once. Sequenced material: peripheral blood, taken 28 days after the second AZD1222 dose. The receptors originated from an adult who received the AZD1222 COVID-19 vaccine. CDR3s include the opening cysteine and the closing phenylalanine or tryptophan. D genes are given only for firm matches. Expanded clones get a size class; other rows say once, few or many, or leave the size out.

DNA,CDR3,D,J,size,V
TGCGCCAGCAGCCAAGGTACAGGGGAGAATCAGCCCCAGCATTTT,CASSQGTGENQPQHF,TRBD1,TRBJ1-5,.,TRBV4-3
TGTGCCAGCAGCTTATCCCCTGGTACGGCCTACGAGCAGTACTTC,CASSLSPGTAYEQYF,.,TRBJ2-7,once,TRBV7-2
TGTGCCAGCAGCGTATGGAACAGGGCGGAAAATGAGCAGTTCTTC,CASSVWNRAENEQFF,.,TRBJ2-1,.,TRBV9
TGTGCCAGCAGCCCGAGCTTCGGGGGGCCCTATGGCTACACCTTC,CASSPSFGGPYGYTF,.,TRBJ1-2,.,TRBV27
TGTGCCAGCAGAGTCGCAGGGGCCATGAACACTGAAGCTTTCTTT,CASRVAGAMNTEAFF,.,TRBJ1-1,.,TRBV28
TGTGCCAGTAGAGGACAGTCTCAAGAGACCCAGTACTTC,CASRGQSQETQYF,.,TRBJ2-5,.,TRBV19
TGTGCCATCAGTGAGTCGAGGCAGGGAGATCAGCCCCAGCATTTT,CAISESRQGDQPQHF,.,TRBJ1-5,.,TRBV10-3
TGCAGTGCTAGTCCCGCCGGGCTCTCCCTCTCCCCTCTCTATGGCTACACCTTC,CSASPAGLSLSPLYGYTF,.,TRBJ1-2,.,TRBV20-1
TGTGCCAGCAGTGGGACGGACCTGGGCAATTCACCCCTCCACTTT,CASSGTDLGNSPLHF,.,TRBJ1-6,.,TRBV28
TGTGCCACCAGCAGGGCAGGGGGCTCGGATGGCTACACCTTC,CATSRAGGSDGYTF,TRBD1,TRBJ1-2,.,TRBV15
TGTGCCAGCAGTTCACGCGGGGGGCCGACCGAGCAGTACTTC,CASSSRGGPTEQYF,TRBD2,TRBJ2-7,once,TRBV3-1/TRBV3-2
TGTGCCAGCCGGGACTTGGGAGACGAGCAGTACTTC,CASRDLGDEQYF,.,TRBJ2-7,.,TRBV5-6
TGTGCCACCCAGTCCGACAGGCGGGATGGCTACACCTTC,CATQSDRRDGYTF,.,TRBJ1-2,.,TRBV19
TGTGCCAGCAGTCGGGACAGGGCGAACAATCAGCCCCAGCATTTT,CASSRDRANNQPQHF,TRBD1,TRBJ1-5,.,TRBV6-5
TGTGCCAGCATAGGCCGGGGATCCTACAATGAGCAGTTCTTC,CASIGRGSYNEQFF,.,TRBJ2-1,.,TRBV2
TGCGCCAGCAGCTTGAGCCCTCACTATGGCTACACCTTC,CASSLSPHYGYTF,.,TRBJ1-2,few,TRBV5-1
TGTGCCAGCACCCCTAGAAATCAAGGAGGTTCACCCCTCCACTTT,CASTPRNQGGSPLHF,.,TRBJ1-6,.,TRBV6-9
TGTGCCAGCAGTCCCCGGGGAAATGGCAATCAGCCCCAGCATTTT,CASSPRGNGNQPQHF,.,TRBJ1-5,.,TRBV7-9
TGTGCCAGCAGTCGCCCCGACAGGGTTAATTCACCCCTCCACTTT,CASSRPDRVNSPLHF,TRBD1,TRBJ1-6,.,TRBV28
TGTGCCAGCAGCCCGCGGGCCAGGGGGCGGACCGGGGAGCTGTTTTTT,CASSPRARGRTGELFF,TRBD1,TRBJ2-2,few,TRBV9
TGCGCCAGCAGCCAAGCAGGTACAGGGTCCACTGAAGCTTTCTTT,CASSQAGTGSTEAFF,.,TRBJ1-1,few,TRBV4-3
TGTGCCAGCAGCTTGGGGAGCACCCATATGAGCTACACCTTC,CASSLGSTHMSYTF,.,TRBJ1-2,.,TRBV7-9
TGTGCCAGCTCACCGAAGGGACTAGCGGGGGTACACTACAATGAGCAGTTCTTC,CASSPKGLAGVHYNEQFF,TRBD2,TRBJ2-1,.,TRBV18
TGTGCCAGCAGCCTAGACAGGGGGCTCAGAGAACTGTTTTTT,CASSLDRGLRELFF,TRBD1,TRBJ1-4,once,TRBV27
TGCGCCAGCAGCTCCGGGGGACAGAACTATGGCTACACCTTC,CASSSGGQNYGYTF,TRBD1,TRBJ1-2,.,TRBV5-1
TGCGCCAGCAGTGCCGGAGGAGTCAGCAATCAGCCCCAGCATTTT,CASSAGGVSNQPQHF,.,TRBJ1-5,.,TRBV10-1